The subject of this entry is one T cell receptor beta chain. What it binds is not known. The data were taken from a study of beta chain features in type 1 diabetes. For the study at large: On cell yields, gender and age, patients and healthy donors were similar.

What was sequenced were expressed TCRB transcripts, since all of the isolated RNA had been reverse transcribed. TCRdb keeps only in-frame clones here, not all; method: immunoSEQ multiplex PCR. The repertoire has fewer than 250,000 clones, approximately 14% of them found once; the top ten carry 0.025% to 0.03%. Whole-study results and caveats: Individuals with type 1 diabetes displayed fewer insertions and more deletions at VDJ junctions. The naive, central memory and Treg TCRB repertoires of patients appeared to be more similar to one another than those of healthy donors.

This receptor was obtained from a middle-aged woman in good health. Sequenced sample: naive CD4+ T cells from blood.

Here the CDR3 reads CASSPRAGTEAFF. CDR3 coding DNA: TGTGCCAGCAGCCCCCGTGCGGGCACTGAAGCTTTCTTT. The V and J genes are TRBV7-2 and TRBJ1-1; the D is unclear. Germline V CDR1 and CDR2: SGHTA, FQGNSA. The V and J ends lost 5 bases and 4 bases respectively, with 11 bases between them. The CDR3 has 13 residues.